These T cell receptor beta chains were read from a single sample in a study of blood T cells in healthy people across ages. MiXCR, applied by TCRdb to the 5' RACE reads, yields one record per CDR3 protein. The sample includes about 780,000 distinct CDR3 sequences, around 50% of them seen just once. The sample comprised blood. These receptors all stem from a man at least 80 years old in good health. Each CDR3 is given with its conserved first and last residue. A D gene is named only where the DNA matches it firmly. The size of a clone is reported for some rows only, either as once, few or many, or as a class for expanded clones.

TRBV9	many	TRBD2	TRBJ2-5	15	TGTGCCAGCAGCATTACTAGCGGAGGAGGGGAGACCCAGTACTTC	CASSITSGGGETQYF
TRBV5-1	-	-	TRBJ2-5	15	TGCGCCAGCAGTTTTATGGCCGACATCCAAGAGACCCAGTACTTC	CASSFMADIQETQYF
TRBV4-2	-	-	TRBJ1-4	14	TGTGCCAGCAGCCCGACACGGGGTAGTGAAAAACTGTTTTTT	CASSPTRGSEKLFF
TRBV5-1	-	-	TRBJ1-1	15	TGCGCCAGCAGCTTGTATGGCGATGAGAGAACTGAAGCTTTCTTT	CASSLYGDERTEAFF
TRBV3-1	once	TRBD1	TRBJ1-3	15	TGTGCCAGCAGCCAACAGACAGGGACTGGAAACACCATATATTTT	CASSQQTGTGNTIYF
TRBV27	-	-	TRBJ1-4	14	TGTGCCAGCAGTTTAGCAGGGTCTGATGAAAAACTGTTTTTT	CASSLAGSDEKLFF
TRBV6-1	-	-	TRBJ2-3	15	TGTGCCAGCAGTGTGTCACCATATAGCACAGATACGCAGTATTTT	CASSVSPYSTDTQYF
TRBV27	-	-	TRBJ2-6	16	TGTGCCAGCAGTTCCCGGACGGCCTTTGGAGCCAACGTCCTGACTTTC	CASSSRTAFGANVLTF
TRBV30	few	-	TRBJ2-7	11	TGTGCCTGGAGTGTAAAGCCCGGGGAGTACTTC	CAWSVKPGEYF
TRBV29-1	few	TRBD1	TRBJ2-5	13	TGCAGCGTTGAGACAGGGTACGGAGAGACCCAGTACTTC	CSVETGYGETQYF
TRBV7-2	few	TRBD2	TRBJ2-3	17	TGTGCCAGCAGCGTACAGACTAGCGGGAGGGCAAAAGATACGCAGTATTTT	CASSVQTSGRAKDTQYF
TRBV27	few	-	TRBJ2-1	14	TGTGCCAGCAGTTTCCGAGGCAGGGACAATGAGCAGTTCTTC	CASSFRGRDNEQFF
TRBV28	few	TRBD2	TRBJ2-7	16	TGTGCCAGCAGTTACCCGGGACTAGCGGTTCTCGGGGAGCAGTACTTC	CASSYPGLAVLGEQYF
TRBV7-8	-	TRBD1	TRBJ2-7	16	TGTGCCAGCAGCTTAGGCCGGGACAGGGGGCCTTACGAGCAGTACTTC	CASSLGRDRGPYEQYF
TRBV5-6	-	-	TRBJ2-1	17	TGTGCCAGCAGCTCCTCGACCGTTGGGGGAATCTACAATGAGCAGTTCTTC	CASSSSTVGGIYNEQFF
TRBV20-1	few	TRBD2	TRBJ2-7	14	TGCAGTGCTTGGACTAGCGGGAGACACCACGAGCAGTACTTC	CSAWTSGRHHEQYF
TRBV5-1	-	TRBD1	TRBJ2-7	14	TGCGCCAGCACGCCGGGACAGGGGTTCTATGAGCAGTACTTC	CASTPGQGFYEQYF
TRBV29-1	-	TRBD2	TRBJ2-7	14	TGCAGCGCCCGCCGCGGGAGCAAAAACAATGAGCAGTACTTC	CSARRGSKNNEQYF
TRBV6-6	-	TRBD2	TRBJ2-7	13	TGTGCCAGCAAAGGGACTAGCGGGAACGAGCAGTACTTC	CASKGTSGNEQYF
TRBV7-2	once	-	TRBJ1-6	13	TGTGCCAGCAGCTTAAGATACGATTCACCCCTCCACTTT	CASSLRYDSPLHF
TRBV7-9	few	-	TRBJ2-3	15	TGTGCCAGCAGCTTAAGGGGCGGTAGCACAGATACGCAGTATTTT	CASSLRGGSTDTQYF
TRBV18	-	-	TRBJ1-2	17	TGTGCCAGCTCACCACCTCCAGTGGCAGCCCTCTTCAATGGCTACACCTTC	CASSPPPVAALFNGYTF
TRBV6-5	-	-	TRBJ2-2	14	TGTGCCAGCAGTTACTCGTTATTTCCCGGGGAGCTGTTTTTT	CASSYSLFPGELFF
TRBV20-1	-	TRBD2	TRBJ2-5	16	TGCAGTGCCACCCCACTGCAGCGGGGGGCACAAGAGACCCAGTACTTC	CSATPLQRGAQETQYF
TRBV11-2	-	TRBD2	TRBJ2-5	15	TGTGCCAGCAGCCCGCACAGCGGGAGTGGAGAGACCCAGTACTTC	CASSPHSGSGETQYF
TRBV6-5	-	-	TRBJ2-5	15	TGTGCCAGCAGTCCCACCTCAGGGTCATCGGAGACCCAGTACTTC	CASSPTSGSSETQYF
TRBV11-2	-	-	TRBJ2-7	15	TGTGCCAGCAGCTTCTACAGGGAAAGCTCCTACGAGCAGTACTTC	CASSFYRESSYEQYF
TRBV12-3/TRBV12-4	few	-	TRBJ2-2	15	TGTGCCAGCAGTTTAGGGGGAGGGAACACCGGGGAGCTGTTTTTT	CASSLGGGNTGELFF
TRBV5-1	-	TRBD2	TRBJ2-3	15	TGCGCCAGCAGCCCAGGACTAGTTTCCACAGATACGCTGTATTTT	CASSPGLVSTDTLYF
TRBV6-6	-	TRBD1	TRBJ1-5	15	TGTGCCAGCAGTTACGCGTCAGGGGGCGGTCAGCCCCAGCATTTT	CASSYASGGGQPQHF
TRBV6-2/TRBV6-3	-	-	TRBJ2-1	14	TGTGCCAGCAGTTACGGTCTTCTAGGACGAGAGCAGTTCTTC	CASSYGLLGREQFF
TRBV28	many	-	TRBJ2-7	15	TGTGCCAGCAGTTTATTGGCGGCATCGGACTACGAGCAGTACTTC	CASSLLAASDYEQYF
TRBV20-1	-	TRBD2	TRBJ2-1	16	TGCAGTGCTAGGCGGGCTAGCGGGAGGCCCGACAATGAGCAGTTCTTC	CSARRASGRPDNEQFF
TRBV29-1	-	TRBD1	TRBJ2-5	14	TGCAGCGTCCGAGACAGGGGATCCCAAGAGACCCAGTACTTC	CSVRDRGSQETQYF
TRBV29-1	-	TRBD2	TRBJ2-1	14	TGCAGCGTTGACAGGACTAGCGGGAAGAATGAGCAGTTCTTC	CSVDRTSGKNEQFF
TRBV9	-	-	TRBJ1-5	14	TGTGCCAGCAGCCTAGACAGTGGAGATCAGCCCCAGCATTTT	CASSLDSGDQPQHF
TRBV28	-	TRBD1	TRBJ1-4	15	TGTGCCAGCAGTCGGACAGGAAATAGGAAAGAAAAACTGTTTTTT	CASSRTGNRKEKLFF
TRBV7-9	few	-	TRBJ2-2	15	TGTGCCAGCAGCTTAGTTGAGAGGAACACCGGGGAGCTGTTTTTT	CASSLVERNTGELFF
TRBV10-3	few	TRBD1	TRBJ2-7	14	TGTGCCATCAGGCAGGACAGGGACCCCTACGAGCAGTACTTC	CAIRQDRDPYEQYF
TRBV14	-	-	TRBJ1-2	14	TGTGCCAGCAGCGCCCAACAGTCCAACTATGGCTACACCTTC	CASSAQQSNYGYTF
TRBV28	-	TRBD1	TRBJ2-5	12	TGTGCCAGCTGGGGACAGGGTGAGACCCAGTACTTC	CASWGQGETQYF
TRBV7-2	-	TRBD2	TRBJ2-5	15	TGTGCCAGCGGCTTAGTGCAGGGAGGGGAAGAGACCCAGTACTTC	CASGLVQGGEETQYF
TRBV5-6	few	-	TRBJ1-4	14	TGTGCCAGCAGCAACCCGGGTTCTAATGAAAAACTGTTTTTT	CASSNPGSNEKLFF
TRBV5-5	-	TRBD1	TRBJ2-5	15	TGTGCCAGCAGCTGGGGGACAGTCCAAAGGGTGGGGCAGTACTTC	CASSWGTVQRVGQYF
TRBV15	-	-	TRBJ2-5	14	TGTGCCACCAGCAGAGATAACAACTACAATGAGCAGTACTTC	CATSRDNNYNEQYF
TRBV7-8	-	-	TRBJ1-1	14	TGTGCCAGCAGCTTAGAAGGGGGTGGAGGTGAAGCTTTCTTT	CASSLEGGGGEAFF
TRBV5-1	few	TRBD2	TRBJ2-1	17	TGCGCCAGCAGCTTGGCTGGGACTAGCGGGAGTTTTGGTGAGCAGTTCTTC	CASSLAGTSGSFGEQFF
TRBV7-2	-	-	TRBJ2-1	15	TGTGCCAGCAGCTTAGGGTTTGCTTCCTACAATGAGCAGTTCTTC	CASSLGFASYNEQFF
TRBV11-2	once	TRBD2	TRBJ2-7	16	TGTGCCAGCAGCTTAGATTGGGTAGCGGGAGTACACGAGCAGTACTTC	CASSLDWVAGVHEQYF